This T cell receptor (beta chain) was recovered during a study of CD8+CD57+ T cells in acquired aplastic anemia. Trimming at V came to 6 bases and at J to 5 bases, leaving 7 bases not matched to a gene. The germline gives CDR1 LNHDA, CDR2 SQIVND (reference sequence). The CDR3 loop spans 13 amino acids. Researchers used genomic DNA as the template to profile TCR beta VDJ and CDR3. TCRdb re-called the reads through MiXCR, storing one row per CDR3 protein. The sample shows around 180,000 distinct CDR3 sequences, 55% to 75% of them seen only once. This clonotype was detected a few times. Its antigen is not identified. Notes on the study in general: Patients had twenty-nine CD8+ CDR3 sequences in common with controls (the shared set).

What was sequenced was sorted CD4+, CD8+, or CD8+CD57+ T cells (not recorded which) from PBMCs. The gene calls are TRBV19 and TRBJ2-7, with TRBD2 matching 7 bases. The clonotype originates from a human donor in good health. CDR3 in amino acids: CASSPGLVNEQYF. The CDR3 DNA reads as TGTGCCAGTAGCCCCGGACTAGTGAACGAGCAGTACTTC.